Following are 15 T cell receptor beta chains from one sample sequenced in a study of blood T cell repertoires in COVID-19. Sequencing used immunoSEQ multiplex PCR; TCRdb keeps in-frame clones, though not all of them. The repertoire holds about 240,000 clones, with around 83% as singletons. Specimen: peripheral blood. All receptors come from a woman in her sixties or seventies with active or convalescent COVID-19.

This clone occurred many times. The rearrangement joins TRBV15 to TRBJ2-7, with TRBD2 matching over 7 bases. This CDR3 region has 13 residues. With 1 base clipped from V and 7 bases from J, the junction kept 4 bases outside the gene matches. The germline CDR1 and CDR2 sequences are LNHNV and YYDKDF (reference sequence). Here the CDR3 reads CATSRGGRVEQYF. The CDR3 nucleotides are TGTGCCACCAGCAGAGGAGGGAGGGTTGAGCAGTACTTC.

V is TRBV18 and J is TRBJ1-6, with TRBD1 matching over 10 bases. The V gene end was trimmed by 1 base and the J gene end by 10 bases; junction bases not matched to a gene: 4. The CDR3 spans 15 residues. From germline, CDR1 is KGHSH and CDR2 LQKENI. The CDR3 DNA follows: TGTGCCAGCTCACCACGGGACAGGGGATCATCACCCCTCCACTTT. Protein product: CASSPRDRGSSPLHF.

This chain joins TRBV7-3 and TRBJ2-1; the match to TRBD2 covers 7 bases. The germline V gene has CDR1 SGHTA and CDR2 FQGTGA. J lost 1 base, V lost 5 bases, and 5 bases had no gene match. The CDR3 is made up of 15 amino acids. The CDR3 DNA follows: TGTGCCAGCAGCCTTACGGGGGGTTCCTACAATGAGCAGTTCTTC. Protein sequence: CASSLTGGSYNEQFF.

A note on this clone: The junction shows a germline mismatch at one end, possibly a read error. V is TRBV3-1 (or the pseudogene TRBV3-2) and J is TRBJ2-3, with a tentative D call TRBD1 (7 bases). There are 12 residues in the CDR3. Germline CDR1 reads LGHDT; CDR2 reads YNNKEL (reference sequence). Here the CDR3 reads CASSLSSGGYDF. As DNA, the CDR3 is TGTGCCAGCAGCCTCTCCTCAGGGGGGTATGATTTT.

V and J are TRBV20-1 and TRBJ2-5, with 8 bases fitting TRBD2. The CDR3 consists of 14 residues. Losses at the gene ends were 3 bases for V and 2 bases for J; bases not matched to a gene: 5. The germline V gene has CDR1 DFQATT and CDR2 SNEGSKA (reference sequence). The DNA for the CDR3 is TGCAGTGCTAGTCCGGCTAGCGGGCAAGAGACCCAGTACTTC. This codes for CSASPASGQETQYF.

This chain links TRBV6-6 with TRBJ1-6; TRBD1 matches at 12 bases. The trim removed 8 bases at V and 7 bases at J, leaving 9 bases unmatched. The CDR3 runs 16 residues. Germline V gene data show CDR1 as MNHNY and CDR2 as SVGAGI (reference sequence). This CDR3 reads CASLRGQGASNSPLHF. In DNA form, the CDR3 reads TGTGCCAGCCTAAGGGGACAGGGGGCGTCGAATTCACCCCTCCACTTT.

V usage is TRBV6-5 and J usage is TRBJ2-7; tentatively, D is TRBD2 (6 bases). Trimming left V 4 bases short and J 0 bases short, with 13 bases between. The length of the CDR3 is 15 residues. Germline CDR1 is MNHEY and CDR2 is SVGAGI. The CDR3 sequence: CASSLTRRYSYEQYF. The CDR3 nucleotides read TGTGCCAGCAGTTTGACTAGGAGATACTCCTACGAGCAGTACTTC.

This clone came up a few times. The V call is TRBV6-5, the J call TRBJ2-3; 11 nucleotides line up with TRBD2. V dropped 1 base and J dropped 6; count of bases not matched to a gene: 6. Germline CDR1 MNHEY, CDR2 SVGAGI. The CDR3 runs 16 residues. CDR3 coding DNA: TGTGCCAGCAGTTACTGGGCTAGCGGGGGGCCGGATACGCAGTATTTT. This sequence encodes CASSYWASGGPDTQYF.

The chain carries TRBV11-2 and TRBJ2-2; no firm D call. Trimming shortened V by 1 base and J by 6 bases, and 9 bases separated the two germline ends. CDR1 is SGHAT, CDR2 FQNNGV, per germline. This CDR3 comprises 14 residues. CDR3 DNA: TGTGCCAGCAGCTTAGCACAGCTCTCCGGGGAGCTGTTTTTT. Residues: CASSLAQLSGELFF.

V is TRBV30 and J is TRBJ1-1; D possibly corresponds to TRBD1 (5 bases). Trimming stripped 1 base from V and 8 bases from J, with 5 bases between. There are 10 residues in the CDR3. Germline V gene data show CDR1 as GTSNPN and CDR2 as SVGIG (reference sequence). CDR3 sequence (DNA): TGTGCCTGGAGTGAGGGGGAAGCTTTCTTT. Amino acid sequence: CAWSEGEAFF.

The chain has TRBV5-1 and TRBJ1-1; 8 nucleotides match TRBD1. The CDR3 consists of 15 residues. With V trimmed by 5 bases and J by 0 bases, 6 bases remained unmatched. Germline values: CDR1 SGHRS, CDR2 YFSETQ. CDR3 sequence: CASSSRTGMNTEAFF. CDR3 DNA: TGCGCCAGCAGTTCTAGGACAGGGATGAACACTGAAGCTTTCTTT.

This clone was observed a single time. Within the sample, other DNA sequences also encode this same CDR3. CDR3 DNA: TGTGCCTGGAGTGGAGGGACAGGAGGCAATCAGCCCCAGCATTTT. Protein product: CAWSGGTGGNQPQHF. The chain couples TRBV30 to TRBJ1-5; 8 bases agree with TRBD1. The CDR3 has 15 amino acids. Germline V gene data show CDR1 as GTSNPN and CDR2 as SVGIG (reference sequence). With V trimmed by 1 base and J by 2 bases, 4 bases remained unmatched.

This sequence joins TRBV5-1 and TRBJ2-1; 7 bases match TRBD2. The CDR3 is made up of 14 amino acids. Losses at the gene ends were 0 bases for V and 5 bases for J; bases not matched to a gene: 2. The germline CDR1 and CDR2 sequences are SGHRS and YFSETQ. The DNA for the CDR3 is TGCGCCAGCAGCTTGGGAGGACTAGACAATGAGCAGTTCTTC. This gives the protein CASSLGGLDNEQFF. Full variable domain (outside the CDR3, taken from reference TRBV5-1 and TRBJ2-1): KAGVTQTPRYLIKTRGQQVTLSCSPISGHRSVSWYQQTPGQGLQFLFEYFSETQRNKGNFPGRFSGRQFSNSRSEMNVSTLELGDSALYLCASSLGGLDNEQFFGPGTRLTVL.

V and J are TRBV6-5 and TRBJ1-2, with a possible D match to TRBD1 (5 bases). The germline V and J ends were trimmed by 6 bases and 0 bases, with 11 bases remaining between them. Germline lookup yields CDR1 MNHEY and CDR2 SVGAGI. This CDR3 is built from 14 residues. The CDR3: CASRETASNYGYTF. DNA of the CDR3: TGTGCCAGCAGAGAGACAGCCTCTAACTATGGCTACACCTTC.

This rearrangement joins TRBV19 to TRBJ1-2; perhaps TRBD1 as D (6 bases). This CDR3 has 14 residues. Germline V gives CDR1 LNHDA, CDR2 SQIVND (reference sequence). Trimming took off 3 bases at V and 7 bases at J, with 15 bases between the two ends. The CDR3 bases are TGTGCCAGTAGTATTCGGCCAGGGGTGAGTGGCTACACCTTC. Translating gives CASSIRPGVSGYTF. The whole variable domain, remainder taken from reference TRBV19 and TRBJ1-2, is DGGITQSPKYLFRKEGQNVTLSCEQNLNHDAMYWYRQDPGQGLRLIYYSQIVNDFQKGDIAEGYSVSREKKESFPLTVTSAQKNPTAFYLCASSIRPGVSGYTFGSGTRLTVV.